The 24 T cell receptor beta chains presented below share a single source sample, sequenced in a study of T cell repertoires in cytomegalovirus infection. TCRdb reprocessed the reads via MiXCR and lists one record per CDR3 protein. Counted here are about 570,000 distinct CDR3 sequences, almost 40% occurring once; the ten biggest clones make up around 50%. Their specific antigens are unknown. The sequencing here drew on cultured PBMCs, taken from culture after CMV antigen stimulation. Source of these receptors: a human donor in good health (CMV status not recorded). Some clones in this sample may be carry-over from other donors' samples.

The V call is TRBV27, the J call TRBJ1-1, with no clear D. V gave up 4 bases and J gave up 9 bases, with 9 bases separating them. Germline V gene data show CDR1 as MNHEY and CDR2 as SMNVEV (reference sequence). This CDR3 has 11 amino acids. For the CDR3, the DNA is TGTGCCAGCAGTTCGAAGGGCCAAGCTTTCTTT. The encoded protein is CASSSKGQAFF.

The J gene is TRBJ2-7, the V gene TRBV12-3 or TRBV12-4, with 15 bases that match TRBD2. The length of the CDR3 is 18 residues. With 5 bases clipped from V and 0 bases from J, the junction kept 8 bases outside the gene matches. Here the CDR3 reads CASSPAGTSGGSSYEQYF. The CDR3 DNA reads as TGTGCCAGCAGTCCCGCCGGGACTAGCGGGGGGAGCTCCTACGAGCAGTACTTC.

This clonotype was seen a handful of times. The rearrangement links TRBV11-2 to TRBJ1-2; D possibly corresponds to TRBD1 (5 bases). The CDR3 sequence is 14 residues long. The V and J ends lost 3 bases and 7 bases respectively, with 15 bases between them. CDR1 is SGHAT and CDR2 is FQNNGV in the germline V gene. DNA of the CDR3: TGTGCCAGCAGCTTTGACAGCACTTCCCCTGGCTACACCTTC. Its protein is CASSFDSTSPGYTF.

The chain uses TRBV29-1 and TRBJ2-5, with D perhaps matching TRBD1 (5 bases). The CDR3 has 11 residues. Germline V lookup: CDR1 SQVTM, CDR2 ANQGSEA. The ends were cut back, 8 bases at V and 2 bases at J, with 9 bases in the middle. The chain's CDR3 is CSHDSQETQYF. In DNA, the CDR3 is TGCAGCCACGACAGTCAAGAGACCCAGTACTTC.

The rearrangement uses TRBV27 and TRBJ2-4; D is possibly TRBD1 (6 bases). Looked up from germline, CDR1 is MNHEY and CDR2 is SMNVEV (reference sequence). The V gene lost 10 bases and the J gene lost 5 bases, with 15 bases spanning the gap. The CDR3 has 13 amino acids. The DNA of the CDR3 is TGTGCCACCTCCAGGGGCGGAGAAAACATTCAGTACTTC. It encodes CATSRGGENIQYF.

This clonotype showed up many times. The CDR3 coding sequence is TGTGCCAGCAGCCCTCTTATCACTGAAGCTTTCTTT. It encodes CASSPLITEAFF. V usage is TRBV7-2 and J usage is TRBJ1-1; D unresolved. The V gene's germline CDR1 is SGHTA and CDR2 FQGNSA. This CDR3 contains 12 residues. The germline V and J ends were trimmed by 5 bases and 4 bases, with 8 bases remaining between them.

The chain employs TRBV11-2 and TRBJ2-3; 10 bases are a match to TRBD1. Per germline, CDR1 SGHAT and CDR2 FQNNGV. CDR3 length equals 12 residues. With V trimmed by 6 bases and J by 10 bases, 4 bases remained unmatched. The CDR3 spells CASRADRGPQYF. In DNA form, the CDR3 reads TGTGCCAGCAGGGCCGACAGGGGGCCGCAGTATTTT.

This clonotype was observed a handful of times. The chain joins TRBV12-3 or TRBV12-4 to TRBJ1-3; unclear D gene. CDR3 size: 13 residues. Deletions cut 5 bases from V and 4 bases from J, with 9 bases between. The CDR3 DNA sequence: TGTGCCAGCAGTACTCAGAGGGGAAACACCATATATTTT. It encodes CASSTQRGNTIYF.

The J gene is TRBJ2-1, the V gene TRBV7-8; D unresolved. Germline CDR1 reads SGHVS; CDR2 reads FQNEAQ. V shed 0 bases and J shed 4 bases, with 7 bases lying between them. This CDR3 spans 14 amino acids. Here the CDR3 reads CASSLAMIYNEQFF. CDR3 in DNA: TGTGCCAGCAGCTTAGCGATGATATACAATGAGCAGTTCTTC.

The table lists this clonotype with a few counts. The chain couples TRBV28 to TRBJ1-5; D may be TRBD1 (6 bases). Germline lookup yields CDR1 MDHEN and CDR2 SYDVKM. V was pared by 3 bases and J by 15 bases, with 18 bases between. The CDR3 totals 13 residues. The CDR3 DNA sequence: TGTGCCAGCAGTTTGGGCCCGGGGATACAGGGGCATTTT. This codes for CASSLGPGIQGHF.

The CDR3 here is CASKISGDRGILEQFF. CDR3 nucleotides: TGTGCCAGCAAGATCTCGGGGGACAGGGGGATTCTGGAGCAGTTCTTC. The chain combines TRBV25-1 with TRBJ2-1; TRBD1 agrees at 11 bases. Germline assignment: CDR1 MGHDK and CDR2 SYGVNS. The CDR3 extends over 16 amino acids. Trimming took 7 bases from V and 10 from J; bases not matched to a gene: 15.

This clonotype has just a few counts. The chain's CDR3 is CASSVLGTATNEKLFF. The CDR3 DNA is TGTGCCAGCAGCGTCCTAGGGACAGCTACTAATGAAAAACTGTTTTTT. The chain uses TRBV5-6 and TRBJ1-4; 7 bases align to TRBD1. The CDR3 contains 16 residues. Unmatched junction bases numbered 8, after V lost 4 bases and J lost 2 bases. Germline CDR1 is SGHDT and CDR2 is YYEEEE. The entire variable domain, with the rest obtained from reference TRBV5-6 and TRBJ1-4, is as follows: DAGVTQSPTHLIKTRGQQVTLRCSPKSGHDTVSWYQQALGQGPQFIFQYYEEEERQRGNFPDRFSGHQFPNYSSELNVNALLLGDSALYLCASSVLGTATNEKLFFGSGTQLSVL.

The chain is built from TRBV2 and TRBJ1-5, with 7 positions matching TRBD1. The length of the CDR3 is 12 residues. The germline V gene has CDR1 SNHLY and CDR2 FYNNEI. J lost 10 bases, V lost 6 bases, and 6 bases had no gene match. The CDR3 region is CASSRQGEPQHF. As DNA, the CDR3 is TGTGCCAGCAGCAGACAGGGAGAACCCCAGCATTTT. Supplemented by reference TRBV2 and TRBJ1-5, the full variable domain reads EPEVTQTPSHQVTQMGQEVILRCVPISNHLYFYWYRQILGQKVEFLVSFYNNEISEKSEIFDDQFSVERPDGSNFTLKIRSTKLEDSAMYFCASSRQGEPQHFGDGTRLSIL.

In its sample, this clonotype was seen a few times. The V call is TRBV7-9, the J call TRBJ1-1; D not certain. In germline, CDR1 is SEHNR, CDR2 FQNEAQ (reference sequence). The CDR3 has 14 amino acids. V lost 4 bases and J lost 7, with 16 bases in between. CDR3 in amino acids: CASSSPGPQVEAFF. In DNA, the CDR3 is TGTGCCAGCAGCTCCCCAGGCCCACAAGTTGAAGCTTTCTTT.

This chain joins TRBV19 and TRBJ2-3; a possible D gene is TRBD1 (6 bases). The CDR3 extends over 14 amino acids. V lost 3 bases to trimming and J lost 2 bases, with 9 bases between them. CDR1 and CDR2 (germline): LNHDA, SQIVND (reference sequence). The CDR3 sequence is CASSIGQTTDTQYF. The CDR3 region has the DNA TGTGCCAGTAGTATTGGACAGACCACAGATACGCAGTATTTT. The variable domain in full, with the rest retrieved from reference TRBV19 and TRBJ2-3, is DGGITQSPKYLFRKEGQNVTLSCEQNLNHDAMYWYRQDPGQGLRLIYYSQIVNDFQKGDIAEGYSVSREKKESFPLTVTSAQKNPTAFYLCASSIGQTTDTQYFGPGTRLTVL.

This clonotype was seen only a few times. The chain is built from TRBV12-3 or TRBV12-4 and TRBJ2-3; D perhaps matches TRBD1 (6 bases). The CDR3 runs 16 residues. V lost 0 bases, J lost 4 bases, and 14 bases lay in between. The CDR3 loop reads CASSLAPTGFPDTQYF. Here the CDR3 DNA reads TGTGCCAGCAGTTTAGCCCCGACAGGTTTTCCAGATACGCAGTATTTT.

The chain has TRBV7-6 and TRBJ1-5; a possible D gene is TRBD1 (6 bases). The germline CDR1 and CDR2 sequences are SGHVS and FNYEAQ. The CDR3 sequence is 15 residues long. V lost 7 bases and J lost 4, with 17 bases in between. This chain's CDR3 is CASTAVGDINQPQHF. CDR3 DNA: TGTGCCAGCACCGCGGTGGGGGACATTAATCAGCCCCAGCATTTT.

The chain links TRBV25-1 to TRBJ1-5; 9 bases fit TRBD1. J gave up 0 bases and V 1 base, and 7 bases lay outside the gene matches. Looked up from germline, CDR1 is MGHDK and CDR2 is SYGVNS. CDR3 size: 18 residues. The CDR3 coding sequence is TGTGCCAGCAGTGAATTCGGGACAGGGATTTTTAGCAATCAGCCCCAGCATTTT. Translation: CASSEFGTGIFSNQPQHF.

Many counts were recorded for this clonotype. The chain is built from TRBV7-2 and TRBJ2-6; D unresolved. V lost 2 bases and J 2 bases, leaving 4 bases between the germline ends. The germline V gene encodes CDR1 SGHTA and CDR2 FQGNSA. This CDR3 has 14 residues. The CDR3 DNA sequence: TGTGCCAGCAGCTTAAATACTGGGGCCAACGTCCTGACTTTC. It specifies CASSLNTGANVLTF.

The CDR3 spells CASGLTGGALDFSELAKNIQYF. The CDR3 DNA reads as TGTGCTAGTGGTTTGACCGGGGGGGCACTCGATTTCTCCGAACTAGCCAAAAACATTCAGTACTTC. The rearrangement joins TRBV12-5 to TRBJ2-4; 8 bases fit TRBD2. With 2 bases clipped from V and 0 bases from J, the junction kept 21 bases outside the gene matches. The germline gives CDR1 LGHNT, CDR2 FRNRAP. This CDR3 is 22 amino acids long. The complete variable domain, with remaining parts taken from reference TRBV12-5 and TRBJ2-4, reads DARVTQTPRHKVTEMGQEVTMRCQPILGHNTVFWYRQTMMQGLELLAYFRNRAPLDDSGMPKDRFSAEMPDATLATLKIQPSEPRDSAVYFCASGLTGGALDFSELAKNIQYFGAGTRLSVL.

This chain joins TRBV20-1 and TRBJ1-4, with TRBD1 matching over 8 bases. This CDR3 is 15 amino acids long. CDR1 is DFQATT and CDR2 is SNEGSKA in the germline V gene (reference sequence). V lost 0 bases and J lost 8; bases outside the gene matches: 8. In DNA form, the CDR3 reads TGCAGTGCTAGAGATCGAGGACAGGGCAAGGAAAAACTGTTTTTT. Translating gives CSARDRGQGKEKLFF.

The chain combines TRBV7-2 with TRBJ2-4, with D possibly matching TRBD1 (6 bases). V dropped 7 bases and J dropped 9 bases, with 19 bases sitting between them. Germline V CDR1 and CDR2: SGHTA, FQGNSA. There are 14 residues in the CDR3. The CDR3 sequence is CASILRQGSGIQYF. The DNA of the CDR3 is TGTGCCAGCATCCTCCGTCAGGGGTCTGGCATTCAGTACTTC. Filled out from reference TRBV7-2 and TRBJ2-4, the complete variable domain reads GAGVSQSPSNKVTEKGKDVELRCDPISGHTALYWYRQSLGQGLEFLIYFQGNSAPDKSGLPSDRFSAERTGGSVSTLTIQRTQQEDSAVYLCASILRQGSGIQYFGAGTRLSVL.

CDR3 region: CASSPRQSGYNEQFF. For the CDR3, the DNA is TGTGCCAGCTCACCACGGCAATCCGGGTACAATGAGCAGTTCTTC. This rearrangement joins TRBV18 to TRBJ2-1; D is unclear. This CDR3 contains 15 residues. V gave up 1 base and J gave up 4 bases, with 11 bases separating them. Germline-derived CDR1 and CDR2 are KGHSH and LQKENI. Filled out from reference TRBV18 and TRBJ2-1, the complete variable domain reads NAGVMQNPRHLVRRRGQEARLRCSPMKGHSHVYWYRQLPEEGLKFMVYLQKENIIDESGMPKERFSAEFPKEGPSILRIQQVVRGDSAAYFCASSPRQSGYNEQFFGPGTRLTVL.

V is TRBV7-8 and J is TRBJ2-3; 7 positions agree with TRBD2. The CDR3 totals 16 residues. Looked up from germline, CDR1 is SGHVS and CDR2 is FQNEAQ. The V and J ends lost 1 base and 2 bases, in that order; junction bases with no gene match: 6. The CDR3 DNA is TGTGCCAGCAGCTTAGTGGCAGCGGGACCCACAGATACGCAGTATTTT. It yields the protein CASSLVAAGPTDTQYF.